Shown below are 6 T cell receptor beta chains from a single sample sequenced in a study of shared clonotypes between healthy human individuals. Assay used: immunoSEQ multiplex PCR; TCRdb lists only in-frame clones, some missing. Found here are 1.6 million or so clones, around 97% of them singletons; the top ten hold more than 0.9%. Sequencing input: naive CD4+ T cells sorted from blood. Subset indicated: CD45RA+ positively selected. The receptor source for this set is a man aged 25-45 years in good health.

The CDR3 is CATSRKTGGGYEQYF. CDR3 bases: TGTGCCACCAGCAGGAAGACAGGGGGAGGCTACGAGCAGTACTTC. The chain combines TRBV15 with TRBJ2-7; 9 bases align to TRBD1. V dropped 3 bases and J dropped 3; count of bases not matched to a gene: 6. This CDR3 contains 15 residues. The germline CDR1 and CDR2 sequences are LNHNV and YYDKDF (reference sequence).

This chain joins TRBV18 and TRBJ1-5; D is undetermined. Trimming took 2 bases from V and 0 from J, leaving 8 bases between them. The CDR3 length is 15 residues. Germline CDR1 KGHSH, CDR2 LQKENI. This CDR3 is CASSPFSDSNQPQHF. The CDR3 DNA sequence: TGTGCCAGCTCACCATTTTCAGATAGCAATCAGCCCCAGCATTTT.

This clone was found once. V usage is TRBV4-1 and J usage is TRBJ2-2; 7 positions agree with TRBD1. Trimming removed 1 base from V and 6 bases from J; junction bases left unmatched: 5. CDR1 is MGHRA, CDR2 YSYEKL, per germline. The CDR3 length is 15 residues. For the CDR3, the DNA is TGCGCCAGCAGCCAAGTGGTAGGGGGCCCCGGGGAGCTGTTTTTT. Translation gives CASSQVVGGPGELFF.

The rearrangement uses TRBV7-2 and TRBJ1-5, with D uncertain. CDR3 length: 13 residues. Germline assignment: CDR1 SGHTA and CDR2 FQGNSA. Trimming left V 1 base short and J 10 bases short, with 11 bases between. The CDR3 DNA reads TGTGCCAGCAGCTTAGTCAGCGAGGGACCCCAGCATTTT. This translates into CASSLVSEGPQHF.

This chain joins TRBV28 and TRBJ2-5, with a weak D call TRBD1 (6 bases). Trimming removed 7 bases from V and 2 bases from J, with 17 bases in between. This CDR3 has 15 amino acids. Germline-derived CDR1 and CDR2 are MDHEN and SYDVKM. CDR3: CASTSFTGLQETQYF. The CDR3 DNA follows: TGTGCCAGCACCTCATTTACAGGGTTACAAGAGACCCAGTACTTC.

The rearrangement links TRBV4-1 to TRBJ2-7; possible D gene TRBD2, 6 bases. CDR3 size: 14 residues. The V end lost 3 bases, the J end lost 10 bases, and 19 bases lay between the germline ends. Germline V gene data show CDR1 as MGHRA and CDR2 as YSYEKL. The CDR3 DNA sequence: TGCGCCAGCAGCCAGGAGGGACCTACCACCCCTCAGTACTTC. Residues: CASSQEGPTTPQYF.